What follows describes a single T cell receptor (beta chain). Its antigen remains unknown. The record originates from a study of beta chain features in type 1 diabetes. Expressed TCRB transcripts were sequenced, since all the RNA that had been isolated was reverse transcribed. Sequencing was performed with immunoSEQ multiplex PCR; in TCRdb, only in-frame clones are kept and a portion is missing. The table has around 160,000 clones, roughly 59% seen once. Germline lookup yields CDR1 SGDLS and CDR2 YYNGEE. J gave up 2 bases and V 3 bases, and 10 bases lay outside the gene matches. This CDR3 comprises 16 residues. Study observations and caveats: TCRB CDR3s from Type 1 diabetes patients were moderately but significantly shorter in all four CD4+ subsets.

Naive, central memory, regulatory and stem cell-like memory cells within the CD4+ compartment were sorted using CD45RO/CCR7/CD25/CD127/CD95/CD27. This TCR derives from a man under 40 with type 1 diabetes. The chain carries TRBV9 and TRBJ1-2, with TRBD1 matching over 7 bases. Sequencing was performed on naive CD4+ T cells from blood. The CDR3 coding sequence is TGTGCCAGCAGCGCTAAAGGGGGCCATACCAACTATGGCTACACCTTC. It specifies CASSAKGGHTNYGYTF. Using reference TRBV9 and TRBJ1-2 for the parts outside the CDR3, the full variable domain is DSGVTQTPKHLITATGQRVTLRCSPRSGDLSVYWYQQSLDQGLQFLIQYYNGEERAKGNILERFSAQQFPDLHSELNLSSLELGDSALYFCASSAKGGHTNYGYTFGSGTRLTVV.